The following is a T cell receptor beta chain sequence with its context. Sorted-subset replicate PCRs used about 190 ng of genomic DNA. This amount corresponded to approximately 30,000 T cell genomes. Per the original data handling: Junction-only sequences without quality scores were provided by ImmunoSEQ, so filtering was different. Generated by immunoSEQ multiplex PCR, the TCRdb table keeps only in-frame clones and is missing some. V, J and clone size were drawn from that table, and D and trimming were deduced from the DNA. The data contain about 2.3 million clones, 85% to 95% of them singletons. This sample is drawn from a study of shared clonotypes between healthy human individuals. Study-wide background: A couple of female and a few male donors aged 18 to 49 were enrolled.

The authors divided CD4+ cells into CD45RA+ naive and CD45RA-negative memory subsets. Input material: naive CD4+ T cells from PBMCs. Subset: CD45RA+ positively selected. The receptor was derived from a young man in good health. Some clones in this sample may be carry-over from other donors' samples.

The CDR3 DNA reads TGTGCCAGCAGGGCAGACCAAAATGAAAAACTGTTTTTT. It codes for CASRADQNEKLFF. The J gene is TRBJ1-4, the V gene TRBV6-6; D is uncertain. Per the germline V gene, CDR1 is MNHNY and CDR2 is SVGAGI (reference sequence). V gave up 6 bases and J gave up 5 bases, with 10 bases separating them. This CDR3 spans 13 amino acids.